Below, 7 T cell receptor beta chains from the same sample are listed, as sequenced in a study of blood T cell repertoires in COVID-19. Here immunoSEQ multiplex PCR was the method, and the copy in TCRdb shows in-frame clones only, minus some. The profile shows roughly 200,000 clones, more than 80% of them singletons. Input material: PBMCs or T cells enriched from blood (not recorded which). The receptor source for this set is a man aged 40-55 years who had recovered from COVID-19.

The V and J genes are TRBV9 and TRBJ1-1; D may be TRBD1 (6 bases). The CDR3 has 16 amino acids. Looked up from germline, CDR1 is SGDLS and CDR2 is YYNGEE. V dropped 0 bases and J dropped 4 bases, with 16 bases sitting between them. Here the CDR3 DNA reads TGTGCCAGCAGCGTAGCGGCAGGGGCTGGTGGCACTGAAGCTTTCTTT. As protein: CASSVAAGAGGTEAFF.

The CDR3 spells CASSAQGVTGELFF. The CDR3 nucleotides are TGTGCCAGCAGCGCACAGGGAGTCACCGGGGAGCTGTTTTTT. V gene TRBV9 combines with J gene TRBJ2-2; D possibly corresponds to TRBD1 (6 bases). CDR1 is SGDLS and CDR2 is YYNGEE in the germline V gene. Trimming cost V 3 bases and J 4 bases, with 10 bases left between them. The CDR3 has 14 residues. Full variable domain (rest looked up from reference TRBV9 and TRBJ2-2): DSGVTQTPKHLITATGQRVTLRCSPRSGDLSVYWYQQSLDQGLQFLIQYYNGEERAKGNILERFSAQQFPDLHSELNLSSLELGDSALYFCASSAQGVTGELFFGEGSRLTVL.

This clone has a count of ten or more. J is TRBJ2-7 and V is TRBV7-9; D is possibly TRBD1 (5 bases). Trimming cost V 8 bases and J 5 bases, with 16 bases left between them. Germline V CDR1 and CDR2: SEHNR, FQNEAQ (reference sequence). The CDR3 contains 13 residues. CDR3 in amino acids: CASGPDRGHEQYF. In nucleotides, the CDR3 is TGTGCCAGCGGACCTGATAGGGGCCACGAGCAGTACTTC.

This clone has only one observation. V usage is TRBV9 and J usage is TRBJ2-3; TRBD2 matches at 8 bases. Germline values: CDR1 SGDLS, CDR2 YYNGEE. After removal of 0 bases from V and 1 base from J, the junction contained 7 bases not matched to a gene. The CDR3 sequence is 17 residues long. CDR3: CASSVVGAGGRTDTQYF. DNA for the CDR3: TGTGCCAGCAGCGTAGTCGGTGCGGGAGGTCGCACAGATACGCAGTATTTT.

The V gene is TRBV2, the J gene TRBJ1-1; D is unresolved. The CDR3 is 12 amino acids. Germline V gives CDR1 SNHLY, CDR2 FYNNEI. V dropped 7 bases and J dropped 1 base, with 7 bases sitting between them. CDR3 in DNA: TGTGCCAGCATTCGGGGGAACACTGAAGCTTTCTTT. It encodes CASIRGNTEAFF.

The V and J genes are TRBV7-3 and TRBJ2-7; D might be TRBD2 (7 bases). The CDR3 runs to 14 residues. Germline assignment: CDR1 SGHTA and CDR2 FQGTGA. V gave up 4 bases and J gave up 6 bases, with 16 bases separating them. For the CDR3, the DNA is TGTGCCAGCAGCTCATCGCGGGGGCGCGGCGAGCAGTACTTC. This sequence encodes CASSSSRGRGEQYF.

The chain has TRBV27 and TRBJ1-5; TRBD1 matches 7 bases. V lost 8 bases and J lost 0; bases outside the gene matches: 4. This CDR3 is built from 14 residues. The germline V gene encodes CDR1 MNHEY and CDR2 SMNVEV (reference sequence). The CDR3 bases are TGTGCCAGCGGCCACAGGGGTAGCAATCAGCCCCAGCATTTT. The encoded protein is CASGHRGSNQPQHF.